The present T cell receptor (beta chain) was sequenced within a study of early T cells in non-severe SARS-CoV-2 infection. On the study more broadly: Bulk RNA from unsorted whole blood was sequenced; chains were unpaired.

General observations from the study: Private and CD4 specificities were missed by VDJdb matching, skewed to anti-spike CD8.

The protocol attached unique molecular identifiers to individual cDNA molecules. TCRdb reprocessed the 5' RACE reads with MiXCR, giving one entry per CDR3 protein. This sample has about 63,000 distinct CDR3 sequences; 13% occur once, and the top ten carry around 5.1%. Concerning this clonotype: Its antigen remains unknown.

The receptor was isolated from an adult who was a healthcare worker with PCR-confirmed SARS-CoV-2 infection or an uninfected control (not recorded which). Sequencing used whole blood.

DNA for the CDR3: TGCGCCAGCAGCTTGGGGGGCGCCCCCGGCCAGTTCTTC. It encodes CASSLGGAPGQFF. V is TRBV5-1 and J is TRBJ2-1; D is perhaps TRBD1 (5 bases). V shed 0 bases and J shed 13 bases, with 14 bases lying between them. The CDR3 sequence is 13 residues long. CDR1 is SGHRS, CDR2 YFSETQ, per germline. The complete variable domain, with remaining parts taken from reference TRBV5-1 and TRBJ2-1, reads KAGVTQTPRYLIKTRGQQVTLSCSPISGHRSVSWYQQTPGQGLQFLFEYFSETQRNKGNFPGRFSGRQFSNSRSEMNVSTLELGDSALYLCASSLGGAPGQFFGPGTRLTVL.